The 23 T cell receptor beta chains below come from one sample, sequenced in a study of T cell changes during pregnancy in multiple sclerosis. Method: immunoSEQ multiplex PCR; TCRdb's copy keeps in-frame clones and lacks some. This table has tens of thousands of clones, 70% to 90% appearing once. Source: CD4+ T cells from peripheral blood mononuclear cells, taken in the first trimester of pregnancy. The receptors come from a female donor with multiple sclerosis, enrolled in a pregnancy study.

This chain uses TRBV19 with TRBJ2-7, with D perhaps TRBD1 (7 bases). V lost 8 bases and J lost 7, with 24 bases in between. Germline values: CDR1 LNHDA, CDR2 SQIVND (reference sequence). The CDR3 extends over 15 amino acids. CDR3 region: CASDGGTAARGEQYF. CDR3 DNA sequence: TGTGCCAGTGATGGGGGGACAGCTGCCAGAGGAGAGCAGTACTTC.

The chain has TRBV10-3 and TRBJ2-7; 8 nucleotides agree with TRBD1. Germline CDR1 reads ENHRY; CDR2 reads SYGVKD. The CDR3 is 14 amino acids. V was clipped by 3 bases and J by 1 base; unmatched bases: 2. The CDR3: CAISDGTGSYEQYF. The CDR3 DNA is TGTGCCATCAGTGATGGGACAGGATCCTACGAGCAGTACTTC.

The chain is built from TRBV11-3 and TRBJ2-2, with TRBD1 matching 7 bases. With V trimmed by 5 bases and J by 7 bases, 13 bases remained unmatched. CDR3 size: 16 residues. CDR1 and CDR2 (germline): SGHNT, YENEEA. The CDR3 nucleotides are TGTGCCAGCAGCGTGGTAGCAGGGGGAACGGGCGGGGAGCTGTTTTTT. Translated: CASSVVAGGTGGELFF.

The CDR3 region is CASSIRDRDGDTQYF. CDR3 DNA sequence: TGTGCCAGCAGCATCCGGGACAGGGATGGAGATACGCAGTATTTT. The chain joins TRBV9 to TRBJ2-3; 9 bases agree with TRBD1. Germline V gene data show CDR1 as SGDLS and CDR2 as YYNGEE. The CDR3 loop spans 15 amino acids. V lost 4 bases, J lost 5 bases, and 8 bases stayed unmatched.

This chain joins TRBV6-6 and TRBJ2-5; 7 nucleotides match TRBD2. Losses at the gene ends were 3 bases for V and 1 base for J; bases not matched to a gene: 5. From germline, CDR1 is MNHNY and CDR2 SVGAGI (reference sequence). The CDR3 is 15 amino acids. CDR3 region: CASSYLGGIQETQYF. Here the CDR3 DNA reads TGTGCCAGCAGTTATCTCGGGGGGATCCAAGAGACCCAGTACTTC.

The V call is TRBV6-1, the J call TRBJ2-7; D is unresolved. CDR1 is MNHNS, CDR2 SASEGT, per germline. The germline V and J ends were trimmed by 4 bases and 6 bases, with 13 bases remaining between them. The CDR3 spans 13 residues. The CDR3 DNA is TGTGCCAGCAGTGTCTTAACACGTCTCGAGCAGTACTTC. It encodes CASSVLTRLEQYF.

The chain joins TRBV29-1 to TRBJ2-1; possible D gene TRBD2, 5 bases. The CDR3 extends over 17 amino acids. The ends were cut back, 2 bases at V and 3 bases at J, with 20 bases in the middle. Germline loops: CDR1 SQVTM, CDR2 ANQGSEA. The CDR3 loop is CSVENQWGAASYNEQFF. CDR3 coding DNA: TGCAGCGTTGAAAACCAATGGGGAGCAGCAAGCTACAATGAGCAGTTCTTC.

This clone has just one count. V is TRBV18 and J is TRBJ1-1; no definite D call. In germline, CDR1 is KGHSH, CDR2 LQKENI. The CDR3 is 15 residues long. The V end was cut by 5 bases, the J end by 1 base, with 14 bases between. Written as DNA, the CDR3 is TGTGCCAGCTCAGTCCTGACGGAGCCGAACACTGAAGCTTTCTTT. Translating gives CASSVLTEPNTEAFF.

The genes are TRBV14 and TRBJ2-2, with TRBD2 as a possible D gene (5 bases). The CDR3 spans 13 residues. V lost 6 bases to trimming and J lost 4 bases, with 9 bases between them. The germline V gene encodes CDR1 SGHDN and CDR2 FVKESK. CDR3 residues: CASSLRVTGELFF. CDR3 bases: TGTGCCAGCAGTCTGCGGGTCACCGGGGAGCTGTTTTTT.

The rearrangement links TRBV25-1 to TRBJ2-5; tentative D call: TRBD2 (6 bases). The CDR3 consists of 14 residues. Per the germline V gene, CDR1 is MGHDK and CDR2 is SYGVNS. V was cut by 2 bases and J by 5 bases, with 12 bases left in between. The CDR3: CASSESFGGETQYF. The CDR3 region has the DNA TGTGCCAGCAGTGAAAGCTTTGGGGGGGAGACCCAGTACTTC.

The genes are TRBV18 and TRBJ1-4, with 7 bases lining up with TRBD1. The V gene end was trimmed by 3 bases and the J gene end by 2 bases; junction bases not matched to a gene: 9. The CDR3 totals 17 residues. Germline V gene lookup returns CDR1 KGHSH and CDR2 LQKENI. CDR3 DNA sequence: TGTGCCAGCTCACCGCAGACAGGCAGGGGGACTAATGAAAAACTGTTTTTT. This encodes CASSPQTGRGTNEKLFF.

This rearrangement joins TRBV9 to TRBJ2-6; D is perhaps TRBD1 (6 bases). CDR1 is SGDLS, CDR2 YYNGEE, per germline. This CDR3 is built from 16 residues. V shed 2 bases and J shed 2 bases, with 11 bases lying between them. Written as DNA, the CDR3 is TGTGCCAGCAGCGTCCTACAGGGAACTGGGGCCAACGTCCTGACTTTC. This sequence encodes CASSVLQGTGANVLTF.

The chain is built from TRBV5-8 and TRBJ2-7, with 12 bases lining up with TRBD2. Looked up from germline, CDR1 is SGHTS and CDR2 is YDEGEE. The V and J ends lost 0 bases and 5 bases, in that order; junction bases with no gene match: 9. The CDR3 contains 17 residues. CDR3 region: CASSLGATSGSGDEQYF. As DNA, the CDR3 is TGTGCCAGCAGCTTGGGGGCGACTAGCGGGAGTGGGGACGAGCAGTACTTC.

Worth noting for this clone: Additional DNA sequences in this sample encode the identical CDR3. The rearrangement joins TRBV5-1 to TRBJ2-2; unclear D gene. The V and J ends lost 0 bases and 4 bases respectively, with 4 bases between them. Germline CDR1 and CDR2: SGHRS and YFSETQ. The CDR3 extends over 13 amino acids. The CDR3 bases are TGCGCCAGCAGCTTGGCGGTCACCGGGGAGCTGTTTTTT. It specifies CASSLAVTGELFF.

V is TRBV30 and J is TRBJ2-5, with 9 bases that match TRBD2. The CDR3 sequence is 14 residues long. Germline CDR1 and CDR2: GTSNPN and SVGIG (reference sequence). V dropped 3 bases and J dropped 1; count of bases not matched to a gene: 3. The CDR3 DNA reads TGTGCCTGGAGGGGCGGGGGGGTCCAAGAGACCCAGTACTTC. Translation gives CAWRGGGVQETQYF.

DNA for the CDR3: TGTGCCAGCTCACCATTGGGACAGGGGCGGCTCGAGACCCAGTACTTC. Amino acids: CASSPLGQGRLETQYF. The chain links TRBV18 to TRBJ2-5; 10 nucleotides align to TRBD1. Germline V gene lookup returns CDR1 KGHSH and CDR2 LQKENI. Germline trimming cut 2 bases from V and 5 bases from J; bases unmatched to any gene: 8. This CDR3 has 16 amino acids.

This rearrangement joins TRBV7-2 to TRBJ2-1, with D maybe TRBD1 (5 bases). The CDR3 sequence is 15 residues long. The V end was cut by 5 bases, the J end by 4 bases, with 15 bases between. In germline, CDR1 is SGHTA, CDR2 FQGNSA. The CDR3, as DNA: TGTGCCAGCAGCCCCGAAGGGGTCTCTTACAATGAGCAGTTCTTC. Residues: CASSPEGVSYNEQFF. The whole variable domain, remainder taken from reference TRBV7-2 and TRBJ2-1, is GAGVSQSPSNKVTEKGKDVELRCDPISGHTALYWYRQSLGQGLEFLIYFQGNSAPDKSGLPSDRFSAERTGGSVSTLTIQRTQQEDSAVYLCASSPEGVSYNEQFFGPGTRLTVL.

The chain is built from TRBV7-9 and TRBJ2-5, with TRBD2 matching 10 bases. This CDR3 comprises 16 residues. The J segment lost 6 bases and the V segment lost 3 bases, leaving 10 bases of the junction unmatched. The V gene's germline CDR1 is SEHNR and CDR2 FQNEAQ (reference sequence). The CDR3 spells CASSFSSGGGVKTQYF. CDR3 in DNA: TGTGCCAGCAGCTTTTCTAGCGGGGGCGGCGTAAAGACCCAGTACTTC.

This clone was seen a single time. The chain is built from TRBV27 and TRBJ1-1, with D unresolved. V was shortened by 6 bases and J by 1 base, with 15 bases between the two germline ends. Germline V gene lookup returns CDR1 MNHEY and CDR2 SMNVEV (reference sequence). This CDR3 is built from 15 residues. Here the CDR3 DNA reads TGTGCCAGCAGCCCCCGAGCTAGTTCGAACACTGAAGCTTTCTTT. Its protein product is CASSPRASSNTEAFF.

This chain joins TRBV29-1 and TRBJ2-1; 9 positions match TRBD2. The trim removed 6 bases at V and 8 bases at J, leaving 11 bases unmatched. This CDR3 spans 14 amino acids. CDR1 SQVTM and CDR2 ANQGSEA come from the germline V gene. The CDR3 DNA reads TGCAGCGTCCCCATAGGGACTAGCAACGATGAGCAGTTCTTC. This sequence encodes CSVPIGTSNDEQFF.

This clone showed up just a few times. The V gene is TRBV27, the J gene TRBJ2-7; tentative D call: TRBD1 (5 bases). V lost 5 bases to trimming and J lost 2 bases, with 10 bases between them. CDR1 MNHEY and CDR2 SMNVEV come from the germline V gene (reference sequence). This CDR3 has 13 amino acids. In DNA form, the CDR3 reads TGTGCCAGCAGTATGGGCAGGGCCTACGAGCAGTACTTC. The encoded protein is CASSMGRAYEQYF.

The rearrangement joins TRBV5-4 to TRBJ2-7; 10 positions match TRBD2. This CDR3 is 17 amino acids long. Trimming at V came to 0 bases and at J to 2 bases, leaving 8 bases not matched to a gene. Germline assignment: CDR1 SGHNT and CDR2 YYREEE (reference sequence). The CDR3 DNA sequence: TGTGCCAGCAGCTTGGGAAAACTAGCGGGAAATACCTACGAGCAGTACTTC. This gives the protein CASSLGKLAGNTYEQYF.

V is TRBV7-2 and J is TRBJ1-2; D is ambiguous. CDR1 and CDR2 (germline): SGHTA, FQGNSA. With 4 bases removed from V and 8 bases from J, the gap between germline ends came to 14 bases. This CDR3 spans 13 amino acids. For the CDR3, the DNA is TGTGCCAGCAGCTCCCTGATAGCAGCCGGCTACACCTTC. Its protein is CASSSLIAAGYTF. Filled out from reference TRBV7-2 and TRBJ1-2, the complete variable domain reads GAGVSQSPSNKVTEKGKDVELRCDPISGHTALYWYRQSLGQGLEFLIYFQGNSAPDKSGLPSDRFSAERTGGSVSTLTIQRTQQEDSAVYLCASSSLIAAGYTFGSGTRLTVV.